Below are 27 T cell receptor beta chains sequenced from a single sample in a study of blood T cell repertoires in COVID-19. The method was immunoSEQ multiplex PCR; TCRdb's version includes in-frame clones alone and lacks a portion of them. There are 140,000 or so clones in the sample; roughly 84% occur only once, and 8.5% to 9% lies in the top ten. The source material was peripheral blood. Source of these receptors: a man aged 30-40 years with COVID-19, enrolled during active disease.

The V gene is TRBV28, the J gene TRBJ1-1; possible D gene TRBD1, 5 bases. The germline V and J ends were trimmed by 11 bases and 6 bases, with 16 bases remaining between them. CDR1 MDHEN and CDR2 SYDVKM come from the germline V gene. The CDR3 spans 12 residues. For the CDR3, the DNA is TGTGCCGCGGGGGATTTTAGACCTGAAGCTTTCTTT. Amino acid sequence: CAAGDFRPEAFF.

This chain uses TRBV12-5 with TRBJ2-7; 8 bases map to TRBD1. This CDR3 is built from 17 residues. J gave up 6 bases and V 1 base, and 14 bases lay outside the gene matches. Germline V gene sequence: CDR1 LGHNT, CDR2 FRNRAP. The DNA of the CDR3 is TGTGCTAGTGGTTTGGCTAGCGACTGGGACAGGTTGACCGAGCAGTACTTC. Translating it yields CASGLASDWDRLTEQYF.

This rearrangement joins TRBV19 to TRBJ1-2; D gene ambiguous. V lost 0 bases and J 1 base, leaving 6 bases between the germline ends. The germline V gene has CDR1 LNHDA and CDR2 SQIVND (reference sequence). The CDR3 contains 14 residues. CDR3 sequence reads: CASSIDINNYGYTF. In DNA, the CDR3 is TGTGCCAGTAGTATAGATATTAATAACTATGGCTACACCTTC.

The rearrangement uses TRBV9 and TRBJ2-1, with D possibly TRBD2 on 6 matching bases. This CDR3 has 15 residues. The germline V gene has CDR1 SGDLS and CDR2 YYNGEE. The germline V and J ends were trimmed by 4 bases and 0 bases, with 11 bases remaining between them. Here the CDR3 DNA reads TGTGCCAGCAGCTCCGGGGGTAACTCCTACAATGAGCAGTTCTTC. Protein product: CASSSGGNSYNEQFF.

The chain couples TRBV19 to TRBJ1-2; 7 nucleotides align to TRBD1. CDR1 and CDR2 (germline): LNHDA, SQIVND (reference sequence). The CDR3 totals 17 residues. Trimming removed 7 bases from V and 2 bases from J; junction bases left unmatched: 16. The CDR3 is CASNPRSTGATNYGYTF. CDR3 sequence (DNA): TGTGCCAGTAACCCGAGATCCACAGGGGCTACGAACTATGGCTACACCTTC.

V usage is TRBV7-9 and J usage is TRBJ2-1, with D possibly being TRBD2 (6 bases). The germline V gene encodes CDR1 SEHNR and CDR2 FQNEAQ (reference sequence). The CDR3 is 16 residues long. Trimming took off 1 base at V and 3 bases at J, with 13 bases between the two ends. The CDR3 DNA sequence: TGTGCCAGCAGCTTAGATGACGGGAGTATCTACAATGAGCAGTTCTTC. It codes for CASSLDDGSIYNEQFF. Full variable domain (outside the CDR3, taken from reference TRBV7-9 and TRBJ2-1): DTGVSQNPRHKITKRGQNVTFRCDPISEHNRLYWYRQTLGQGPEFLTYFQNEAQLEKSRLLSDRFSAERPKGSFSTLEIQRTEQGDSAMYLCASSLDDGSIYNEQFFGPGTRLTVL.

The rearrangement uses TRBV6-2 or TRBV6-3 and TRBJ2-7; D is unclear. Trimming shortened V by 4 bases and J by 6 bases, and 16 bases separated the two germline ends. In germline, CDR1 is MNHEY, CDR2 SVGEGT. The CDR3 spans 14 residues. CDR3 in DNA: TGTGCCAGCAGTTCTCCCCCGGATCGCGGCGAGCAGTACTTC. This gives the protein CASSSPPDRGEQYF.

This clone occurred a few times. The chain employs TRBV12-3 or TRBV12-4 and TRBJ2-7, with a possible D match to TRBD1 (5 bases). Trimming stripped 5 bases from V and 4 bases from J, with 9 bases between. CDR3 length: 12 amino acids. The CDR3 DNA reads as TGTGCCAGCAGTCCTACAGGATACGAGCAGTACTTC. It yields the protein CASSPTGYEQYF.

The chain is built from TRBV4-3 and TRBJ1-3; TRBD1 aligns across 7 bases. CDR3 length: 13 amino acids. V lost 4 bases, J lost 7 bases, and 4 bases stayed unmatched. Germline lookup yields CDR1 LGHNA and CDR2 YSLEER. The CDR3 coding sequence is TGCGCCAGCAGCCCCGAACAGGGGAACACCATATATTTT. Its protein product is CASSPEQGNTIYF.

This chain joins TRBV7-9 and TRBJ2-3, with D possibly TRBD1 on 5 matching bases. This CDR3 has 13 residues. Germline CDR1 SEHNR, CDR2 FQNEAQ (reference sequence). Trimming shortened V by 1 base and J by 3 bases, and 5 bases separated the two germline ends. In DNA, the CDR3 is TGTGCCAGCAGCTTAGGACAGACAGATACGCAGTATTTT. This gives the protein CASSLGQTDTQYF.

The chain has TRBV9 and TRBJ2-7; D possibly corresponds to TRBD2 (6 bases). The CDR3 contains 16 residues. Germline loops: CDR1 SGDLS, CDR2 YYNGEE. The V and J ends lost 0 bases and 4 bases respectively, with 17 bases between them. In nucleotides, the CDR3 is TGTGCCAGCAGCGTAGAGCGGGCAGGACCCAAATACGAGCAGTACTTC. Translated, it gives CASSVERAGPKYEQYF.

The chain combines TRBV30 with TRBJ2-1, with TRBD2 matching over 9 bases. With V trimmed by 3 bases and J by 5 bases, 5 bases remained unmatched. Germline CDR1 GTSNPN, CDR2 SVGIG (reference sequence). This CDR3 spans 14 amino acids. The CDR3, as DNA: TGTGCCTGGAGGCGGGGGGGGACAGACAATGAGCAGTTCTTC. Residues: CAWRRGGTDNEQFF.

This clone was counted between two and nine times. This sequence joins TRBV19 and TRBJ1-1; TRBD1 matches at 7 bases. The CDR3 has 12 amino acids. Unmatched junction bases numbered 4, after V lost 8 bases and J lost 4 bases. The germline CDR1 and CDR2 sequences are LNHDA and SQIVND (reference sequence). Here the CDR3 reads CASQDRSTEAFF. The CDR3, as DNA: TGTGCCAGTCAGGACAGGAGCACTGAAGCTTTCTTT.

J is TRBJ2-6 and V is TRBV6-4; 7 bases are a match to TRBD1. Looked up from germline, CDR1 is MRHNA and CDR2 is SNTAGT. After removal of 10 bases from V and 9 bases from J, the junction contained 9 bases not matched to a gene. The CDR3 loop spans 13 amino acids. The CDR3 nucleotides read TGTGCCATCCGGGACAGACCAAGCAACGTCCTGACTTTC. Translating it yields CAIRDRPSNVLTF.

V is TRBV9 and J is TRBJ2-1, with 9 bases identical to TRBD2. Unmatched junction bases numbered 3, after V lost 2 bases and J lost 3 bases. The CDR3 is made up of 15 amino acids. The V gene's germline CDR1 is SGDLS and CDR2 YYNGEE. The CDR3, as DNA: TGTGCCAGCAGCGTCCGGACTAGCGACTACAATGAGCAGTTCTTC. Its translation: CASSVRTSDYNEQFF.

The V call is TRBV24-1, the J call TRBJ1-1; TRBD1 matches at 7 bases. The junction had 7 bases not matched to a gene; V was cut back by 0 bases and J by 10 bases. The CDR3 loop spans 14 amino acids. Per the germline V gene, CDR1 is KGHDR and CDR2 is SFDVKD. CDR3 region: CATSDLLQGSGAFF. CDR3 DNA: TGTGCCACCAGTGATTTGTTACAGGGGTCCGGAGCTTTCTTT.

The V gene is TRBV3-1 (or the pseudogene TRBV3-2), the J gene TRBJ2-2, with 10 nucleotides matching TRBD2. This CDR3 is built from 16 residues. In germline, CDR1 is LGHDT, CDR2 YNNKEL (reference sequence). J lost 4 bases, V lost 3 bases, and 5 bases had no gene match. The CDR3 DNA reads TGTGCCAGCAGCCAGGTCCTAGCGGGAGCCACCGGGGAGCTGTTTTTT. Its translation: CASSQVLAGATGELFF.

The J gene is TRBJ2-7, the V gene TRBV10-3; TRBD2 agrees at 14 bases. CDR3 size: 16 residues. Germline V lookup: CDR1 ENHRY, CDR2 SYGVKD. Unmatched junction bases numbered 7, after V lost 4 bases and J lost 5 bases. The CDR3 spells CAISGPGLAGDNEQYF. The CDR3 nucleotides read TGTGCCATCAGTGGGCCGGGACTAGCGGGAGACAACGAGCAGTACTTC.

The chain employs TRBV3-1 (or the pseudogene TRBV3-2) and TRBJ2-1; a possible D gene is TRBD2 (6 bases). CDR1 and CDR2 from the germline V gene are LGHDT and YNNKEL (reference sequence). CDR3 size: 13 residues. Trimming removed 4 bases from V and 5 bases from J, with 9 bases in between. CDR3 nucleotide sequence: TGTGCCAGCAGCCCGGAGGGTAACAATGAGCAGTTCTTC. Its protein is CASSPEGNNEQFF.

This CDR3 reads CASSLNGENTEAFF. CDR3 sequence (DNA): TGCGCCAGCAGCTTGAACGGAGAGAACACTGAAGCTTTCTTT. The chain recombines TRBV5-1 with TRBJ1-1; no clear D. The germline gives CDR1 SGHRS, CDR2 YFSETQ. Trimming removed 1 base from V and 1 base from J, with 8 bases in between. CDR3 size: 14 residues.

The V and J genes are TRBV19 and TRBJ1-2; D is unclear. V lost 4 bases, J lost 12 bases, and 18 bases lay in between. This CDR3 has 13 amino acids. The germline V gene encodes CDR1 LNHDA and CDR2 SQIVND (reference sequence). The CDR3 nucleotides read TGTGCCAGTAGTAGTAATTTTGAGGGAGTGGACACCTTC. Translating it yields CASSSNFEGVDTF.

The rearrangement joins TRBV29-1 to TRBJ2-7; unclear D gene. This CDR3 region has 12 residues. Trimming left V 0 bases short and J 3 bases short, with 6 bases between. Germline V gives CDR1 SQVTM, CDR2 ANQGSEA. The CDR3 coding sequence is TGCAGCGTTGAAGACAGGTACTACGAGCAGTACTTC. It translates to CSVEDRYYEQYF.

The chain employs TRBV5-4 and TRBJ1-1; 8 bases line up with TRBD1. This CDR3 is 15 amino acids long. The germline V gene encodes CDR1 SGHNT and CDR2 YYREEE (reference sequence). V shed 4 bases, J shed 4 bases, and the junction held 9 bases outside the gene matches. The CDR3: CASSQRGQGGTEAFF. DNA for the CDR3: TGTGCCAGCAGCCAGAGAGGACAGGGCGGCACTGAAGCTTTCTTT.

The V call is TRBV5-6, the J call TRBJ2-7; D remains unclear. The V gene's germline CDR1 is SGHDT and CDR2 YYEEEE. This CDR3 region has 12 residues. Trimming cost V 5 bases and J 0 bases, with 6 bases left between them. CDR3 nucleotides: TGTGCCAGCAGAAGGAGCTCCTACGAGCAGTACTTC. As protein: CASRRSSYEQYF.

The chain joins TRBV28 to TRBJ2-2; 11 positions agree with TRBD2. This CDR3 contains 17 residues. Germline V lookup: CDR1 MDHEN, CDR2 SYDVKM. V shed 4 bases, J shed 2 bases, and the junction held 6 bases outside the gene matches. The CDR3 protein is CASSSPTSGVNTGELFF. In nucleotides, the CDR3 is TGTGCCAGCAGTTCTCCGACTAGCGGGGTTAACACCGGGGAGCTGTTTTTT.

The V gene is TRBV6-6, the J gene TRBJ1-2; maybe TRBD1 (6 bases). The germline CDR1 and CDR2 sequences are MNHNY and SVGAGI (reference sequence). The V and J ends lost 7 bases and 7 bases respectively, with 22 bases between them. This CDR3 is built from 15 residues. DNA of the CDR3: TGTGCCAGCACTCACGAGGGGGGGACCGCTCTTGGCTACACCTTC. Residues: CASTHEGGTALGYTF.

The CDR3 DNA is TGTGCCAGTAGTAAGACAGGGGACGGAGGCTACACCTTC. Residues: CASSKTGDGGYTF. The chain links TRBV19 to TRBJ1-2, with TRBD1 matching 8 bases. V trimming: 4 bases; J trimming: 8 bases; junction bases outside the gene matches: 6. Germline loops: CDR1 LNHDA, CDR2 SQIVND (reference sequence). The CDR3 sequence is 13 residues long.